One and the same sample provided the 27 T cell receptor beta chains below, sequenced in a study of cytomegalovirus exposure and HLA in healthy donors. The PCR contained 60 Vbeta and 13 Jbeta primers. The table came from immunoSEQ multiplex PCR; TCRdb's copy has only in-frame clones and leaves some out. Of some 100,000 clones listed, approximately 68% are singletons. Input material: PBMCs. The receptors stem from a woman younger than 30 in good health and CMV-seropositive.

J is TRBJ1-1 and V is TRBV2; D may be TRBD1 (5 bases). The CDR3 spans 14 residues. The germline gives CDR1 SNHLY, CDR2 FYNNEI. V was trimmed by 1 base and J by 1 base, leaving 7 bases between them. The chain's CDR3 is CASSEGTGNTEAFF. The CDR3 bases are TGTGCCAGCAGTGAAGGAACAGGGAACACTGAAGCTTTCTTT.

V gene TRBV27 combines with J gene TRBJ2-7, with 8 bases identical to TRBD1. CDR1 and CDR2 (germline): MNHEY, SMNVEV (reference sequence). The ends lost 2 bases at V and 3 bases at J; junction bases unmatched: 3. The CDR3 spans 14 residues. CDR3 amino acids: CASSLRTGNYEQYF. The CDR3 DNA reads TGTGCCAGCAGTTTACGGACAGGGAACTACGAGCAGTACTTC.

The V call is TRBV19, the J call TRBJ2-5; the D gene is possibly TRBD1 (6 bases). Germline loops: CDR1 LNHDA, CDR2 SQIVND (reference sequence). The V gene lost 6 bases and the J gene lost 1 base, with 15 bases spanning the gap. The CDR3 loop spans 15 amino acids. CDR3 nucleotides: TGTGCCAGTAGACCTGACAGGAGATTCCAAGAGACCCAGTACTTC. Amino acids: CASRPDRRFQETQYF.

The J gene is TRBJ2-1, the V gene TRBV30, with 7 bases identical to TRBD1. The CDR3 is 14 amino acids. The ends lost 2 bases at V and 3 bases at J; junction bases unmatched: 4. CDR1 is GTSNPN and CDR2 is SVGIG in the germline V gene (reference sequence). The CDR3 spells CAWSKGQIYNEQFF. CDR3 sequence (DNA): TGTGCCTGGAGTAAGGGACAGATCTACAATGAGCAGTTCTTC.

With regard to this clone: A junction end diverges from the germline sequence, so it may reflect a read error. J is TRBJ1-3 and V is TRBV6-5, with D perhaps matching TRBD1 (5 bases). Germline values: CDR1 MNHEY, CDR2 SVGAGI. The CDR3 is 15 amino acids. CDR3 sequence reads: CASSRDQGSGNTTYF. CDR3 nucleotides: TGTGCCAGCAGCCGCGATCAGGGCTCTGGAAACACCACATATTTT.

This clone was observed a single time. The chain uses TRBV5-1 and TRBJ2-3; 7 bases fit TRBD2. The CDR3 is 14 amino acids. Germline CDR1 SGHRS, CDR2 YFSETQ. V lost 4 bases and J lost 6; bases outside the gene matches: 8. The CDR3: CASSPSGIKDTQYF. In DNA form, the CDR3 reads TGCGCCAGCAGCCCTAGCGGAATCAAGGATACGCAGTATTTT.

V usage is TRBV6-1 and J usage is TRBJ2-2; D not certain. CDR1 is MNHNS, CDR2 SASEGT, per germline. V dropped 5 bases and J dropped 6 bases, with 13 bases sitting between them. The CDR3 is made up of 14 amino acids. The CDR3 region is CASSLRLHAGELFF. The CDR3 DNA reads TGTGCCAGCAGTCTTAGACTTCACGCCGGGGAGCTGTTTTTT.

J is TRBJ2-5 and V is TRBV7-9; D may be TRBD1 (5 bases). Trimming took off 2 bases at V and 6 bases at J, with 13 bases between the two ends. The CDR3 loop spans 14 amino acids. Germline V CDR1 and CDR2: SEHNR, FQNEAQ (reference sequence). The CDR3 spells CASSLNQGPQTQYF. CDR3 sequence (DNA): TGTGCCAGCAGCTTAAATCAGGGCCCTCAGACCCAGTACTTC.

The chain links TRBV6-5 to TRBJ2-3, with D perhaps TRBD1 (5 bases). CDR3 length equals 15 residues. Trimming left V 2 bases short and J 0 bases short, with 9 bases between. Per the germline V gene, CDR1 is MNHEY and CDR2 is SVGAGI. The CDR3 DNA reads TGTGCCAGCAGTTACGACAGCTACAGCACAGATACGCAGTATTTT. This sequence encodes CASSYDSYSTDTQYF.

The gene calls are TRBV11-2 and TRBJ2-2, with TRBD2 matching 10 bases. Germline lookup yields CDR1 SGHAT and CDR2 FQNNGV. The J segment lost 6 bases and the V segment lost 6 bases, leaving 7 bases of the junction unmatched. The CDR3 sequence is 15 residues long. CDR3 amino acids: CASRLAGLVPGELFF. The DNA of the CDR3 is TGTGCCAGCAGACTAGCGGGACTAGTCCCCGGGGAGCTGTTTTTT.

This rearrangement joins TRBV30 to TRBJ2-2, with 10 bases lining up with TRBD2. The CDR3 loop spans 17 amino acids. Germline values: CDR1 GTSNPN, CDR2 SVGIG (reference sequence). Trimming cost V 0 bases and J 5 bases; bases outside gene matches: 9. For the CDR3, the DNA is TGTGCCTGGAGTGTTAGAGGAGCGGGAGGGTTGACCGGGGAGCTGTTTTTT. It codes for CAWSVRGAGGLTGELFF.

Comment on this clone: A read error may produce the germline difference seen at one junction end. The chain couples TRBV7-7 to TRBJ1-1, with D possibly TRBD1 on 6 matching bases. The CDR3 length is 15 residues. Germline assignment: CDR1 SSHAT and CDR2 FNYEAQ (reference sequence). In nucleotides, the CDR3 is TGTGCTAGCAGCGCCCTGGGACAAATGAACACTGAAGCTTTCTTT. Residues: CASSALGQMNTEAFF.

Comment on this clone: Compared with germline, one end of the junction differs, possibly owing to a read error. V and J are TRBV19 and TRBJ2-7, with TRBD2 matching over 12 bases. Looked up from germline, CDR1 is LNHDA and CDR2 is SQIVND (reference sequence). The CDR3 extends over 15 amino acids. The CDR3 loop is CASSMTSGRVYERYF. For the CDR3, the DNA is TGTGCCAGTAGTATGACTAGCGGGAGAGTCTACGAGCGGTACTTC.

This clone was counted between two and nine times. The gene calls are TRBV6-6 and TRBJ2-1; D possibly corresponds to TRBD2 (6 bases). The CDR3 totals 16 residues. Trimming left V 5 bases short and J 6 bases short, with 20 bases between. Germline CDR1 reads MNHNY; CDR2 reads SVGAGI (reference sequence). In DNA form, the CDR3 reads TGTGCCAGCAGTATCCCACTAGCCCAAGGGGCCAATGAGCAGTTCTTC. Translation: CASSIPLAQGANEQFF.

The V gene is TRBV6-5, the J gene TRBJ2-5, with TRBD2 matching over 7 bases. The V segment lost 7 bases and the J segment 5 bases; nucleotides outside the gene matches: 13. This CDR3 region has 15 residues. Germline V CDR1 and CDR2: MNHEY, SVGAGI. For the CDR3, the DNA is TGTGCCAGCATCCACAAAGGCGGGAGCGGGGAGACCCAGTACTTC. Its protein product is CASIHKGGSGETQYF.

This clone occurred once. CDR3 bases: TGTGCCAGCAGCCTCGGGACTAGACAGGAGACCCAGTACTTC. This translates into CASSLGTRQETQYF. The J gene is TRBJ2-5, the V gene TRBV5-6; the match to TRBD2 covers 8 bases. After removal of 4 bases from V and 5 bases from J, the junction contained 7 bases not matched to a gene. This CDR3 spans 14 amino acids. Germline CDR1 reads SGHDT; CDR2 reads YYEEEE.

The chain joins TRBV7-2 to TRBJ2-5, with 11 bases matching TRBD2. The CDR3 spans 16 residues. CDR1 is SGHTA, CDR2 FQGNSA, per germline. Trimming removed 5 bases from V and 5 bases from J; junction bases left unmatched: 10. DNA of the CDR3: TGTGCCAGCAGCCTACTAGCGGGAGTATCGAAGGAGACCCAGTACTTC. Its protein product is CASSLLAGVSKETQYF.

The chain is built from TRBV28 and TRBJ2-1; D remains unclear. Germline V gene data show CDR1 as MDHEN and CDR2 as SYDVKM. CDR3 length: 13 amino acids. V lost 7 bases and J 7 bases, leaving 14 bases between the germline ends. The CDR3: CASTNYLGNEQFF. CDR3 nucleotide sequence: TGTGCCAGCACCAACTACCTCGGAAATGAGCAGTTCTTC.

This chain joins TRBV11-3 and TRBJ2-7; TRBD1 is a possible D gene (6 bases). CDR3 length: 13 amino acids. Trimming removed 6 bases at V and 1 base at J, with 10 bases between. Germline CDR1 reads SGHNT; CDR2 reads YENEEA. The CDR3 region has the DNA TGTGCCAGCAGTTTTACAGGGTCCTACGAGCAGTACTTC. It yields the protein CASSFTGSYEQYF.

The chain links TRBV28 to TRBJ2-3; D is possibly TRBD2 (6 bases). V lost 3 bases, J lost 5 bases, and 15 bases lay in between. This CDR3 contains 15 residues. Germline CDR1 reads MDHEN; CDR2 reads SYDVKM. The CDR3 DNA reads TGTGCCAGCAGTTTCCTTGAGGAGGGTTTAGATACGCAGTATTTT. Translation gives CASSFLEEGLDTQYF.

This clone came up a few times. This chain's CDR3 is CASSAGTSGRISYEQYF. CDR3 DNA sequence: TGTGCCAGCAGTGCCGGGACTAGCGGGAGGATCTCCTACGAGCAGTACTTC. The chain joins TRBV6-1 to TRBJ2-7; 15 bases are shared with TRBD2. The CDR3 has 17 residues. V lost 4 bases and J lost 0; bases outside the gene matches: 4. Germline CDR1 and CDR2: MNHNS and SASEGT.

The rearrangement links TRBV18 to TRBJ1-1; D is undetermined. Trimming shortened V by 3 bases and J by 0 bases, and 20 bases separated the two germline ends. Germline assignment: CDR1 KGHSH and CDR2 LQKENI. The CDR3 consists of 18 residues. CDR3 sequence (DNA): TGTGCCAGCTCACCCTTGGGCAGGCAATCCGGCCTGAACACTGAAGCTTTCTTT. As protein: CASSPLGRQSGLNTEAFF.

This chain joins TRBV27 and TRBJ2-7; tentative D call: TRBD1 (5 bases). V was clipped by 4 bases and J by 0 bases, with 10 bases between them. The germline CDR1 and CDR2 sequences are MNHEY and SMNVEV (reference sequence). The CDR3 length is 14 residues. As DNA, the CDR3 is TGTGCCAGCAGTTCCCAGGGTTACTCCTACGAGCAGTACTTC. As protein: CASSSQGYSYEQYF.

CDR3 DNA: TGTGCCAGCAGCTTGGCGACAGGGCCGAGCACAGATACGCAGTATTTT. Translating gives CASSLATGPSTDTQYF. The rearrangement uses TRBV5-4 and TRBJ2-3, with TRBD1 identical over 7 bases. V dropped 0 bases and J dropped 0; count of bases not matched to a gene: 4. Germline V gives CDR1 SGHNT, CDR2 YYREEE (reference sequence). CDR3 length equals 16 residues.

The J gene is TRBJ1-4, the V gene TRBV30; 7 positions agree with TRBD1. CDR3 length: 15 residues. The J segment lost 5 bases and the V segment lost 0 bases, leaving 6 bases of the junction unmatched. Germline CDR1 reads GTSNPN; CDR2 reads SVGIG (reference sequence). CDR3 DNA sequence: TGTGCCTGGAGTGTGGGTGAGACAGGGAATGAAAAACTGTTTTTT. It encodes CAWSVGETGNEKLFF.

CDR3 sequence: CASSIRAGDWGTEAFF. The CDR3 nucleotides are TGTGCCAGTAGTATCCGGGCAGGGGATTGGGGCACTGAAGCTTTCTTT. The chain couples TRBV19 to TRBJ1-1, with D tentatively TRBD1 (6 bases). CDR3 length: 16 residues. Germline CDR1 reads LNHDA; CDR2 reads SQIVND (reference sequence). V dropped 3 bases and J dropped 4 bases, with 18 bases sitting between them.

This clone was seen just once. CDR3 amino acids: CASSQDRAYEQYF. DNA for the CDR3: TGCGCCAGCAGCCAAGACAGGGCATACGAGCAGTACTTC. The chain has TRBV4-1 and TRBJ2-7; tentatively, D is TRBD1 (5 bases). The germline V gene encodes CDR1 MGHRA and CDR2 YSYEKL. V was pared by 0 bases and J by 4 bases, with 7 bases between. CDR3 size: 13 residues.